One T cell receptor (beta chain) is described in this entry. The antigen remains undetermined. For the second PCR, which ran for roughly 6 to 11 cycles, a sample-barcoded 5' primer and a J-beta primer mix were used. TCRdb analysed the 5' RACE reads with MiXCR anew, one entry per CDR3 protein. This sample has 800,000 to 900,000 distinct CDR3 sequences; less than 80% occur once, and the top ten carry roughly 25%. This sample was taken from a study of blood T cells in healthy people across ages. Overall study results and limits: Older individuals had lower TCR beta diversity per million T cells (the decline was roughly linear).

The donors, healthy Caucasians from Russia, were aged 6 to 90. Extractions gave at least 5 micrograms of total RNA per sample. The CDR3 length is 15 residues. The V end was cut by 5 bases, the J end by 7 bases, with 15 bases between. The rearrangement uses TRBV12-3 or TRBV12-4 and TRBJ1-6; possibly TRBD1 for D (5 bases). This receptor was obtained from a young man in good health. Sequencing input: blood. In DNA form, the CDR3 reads TGTGCCAGCAGTCCCGCCGGGACCTCGAATTCACCCCTCCACTTT. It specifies CASSPAGTSNSPLHF.